Shown below are 19 T cell receptor beta chains from a single sample sequenced in a study of cytomegalovirus exposure and HLA in healthy donors. This PCR relied on a set of 60 Vbeta primers and 13 Jbeta primers. The data were produced by immunoSEQ multiplex PCR, yet TCRdb's version contains in-frame clones alone and is incomplete. The top ten hold 1.4% of the sample, which has 160,000 or so clones, approximately 82% seen once. Sequencing was performed on PBMCs. The source is a male donor in good health and CMV-seronegative.

For this clone: Its ends do not fully match the called genes, so a read error is possible. DNA of the CDR3: TGTGCCAGCAGCTTGCTTTGGGGGGGCAACTATGTCTACACCTTC. Its translation: CASSLLWGGNYVYTF. This chain links TRBV5-4 with TRBJ1-2; D possibly corresponds to TRBD1 (6 bases). Per the germline V gene, CDR1 is SGHNT and CDR2 is YYREEE (reference sequence). The CDR3 consists of 15 residues.

The V gene is TRBV6-4, the J gene TRBJ2-3, with a tentative D call TRBD1 (5 bases). V dropped 3 bases and J dropped 2 bases, with 9 bases sitting between them. Looked up from germline, CDR1 is MRHNA and CDR2 is SNTAGT. The length of the CDR3 is 14 residues. CDR3 in amino acids: CASSEQAVTDTQYF. CDR3 DNA: TGTGCCAGCAGTGAACAGGCCGTCACAGATACGCAGTATTTT.

The rearrangement joins TRBV9 to TRBJ1-1, with no clear D. The CDR3 loop spans 14 amino acids. Trimming stripped 0 bases from V and 4 bases from J, with 10 bases between. Per the germline V gene, CDR1 is SGDLS and CDR2 is YYNGEE. DNA of the CDR3: TGTGCCAGCAGCGTAGCCCAGGCTTCCACTGAAGCTTTCTTT. Protein product: CASSVAQASTEAFF.

The rearrangement uses TRBV6-5 and TRBJ2-3; 11 bases match TRBD2. V shed 6 bases, J shed 6 bases, and the junction held 8 bases outside the gene matches. This CDR3 region has 15 residues. In germline, CDR1 is MNHEY, CDR2 SVGAGI. CDR3 bases: TGTGCCAGCAGACCCACTAGCGGGGGCGGGGATACGCAGTATTTT. As protein: CASRPTSGGGDTQYF.

The V call is TRBV4-1, the J call TRBJ2-7; no definite D call. V was trimmed by 4 bases and J by 3 bases, leaving 13 bases between them. The CDR3 extends over 14 amino acids. CDR1 and CDR2 (germline): MGHRA, YSYEKL. Here the CDR3 reads CASSPTEINYEQYF. The CDR3 nucleotides are TGCGCCAGCAGCCCCACGGAGATCAACTACGAGCAGTACTTC.

The V and J genes are TRBV4-2 and TRBJ1-3, with 9 bases aligning to TRBD1. J gave up 4 bases and V 4 bases, and 17 bases lay outside the gene matches. The CDR3 runs to 19 residues. The germline CDR1 and CDR2 sequences are LGHNA and YNFKEQ. CDR3 DNA: TGTGCCAGCAGCCGCCAGCCGGGGACAGGGAGTTTCTCGGGAAACACCATATATTTT. This translates into CASSRQPGTGSFSGNTIYF.

The J gene is TRBJ2-7, the V gene TRBV18, with a tentative D call TRBD2 (5 bases). Germline CDR1 is KGHSH and CDR2 is LQKENI. V lost 0 bases and J 2 bases, leaving 8 bases between the germline ends. The CDR3 sequence is 14 residues long. CDR3: CASSPPYGAYEQYF. The CDR3 bases are TGTGCCAGCTCACCACCCTACGGGGCCTACGAGCAGTACTTC.

J is TRBJ1-2 and V is TRBV7-9, with TRBD1 identical over 7 bases. J gave up 4 bases and V 2 bases, and 7 bases lay outside the gene matches. Germline CDR1 reads SEHNR; CDR2 reads FQNEAQ (reference sequence). The CDR3 is made up of 15 amino acids. CDR3 amino acids: CASSLWDSFSYGYTF. Written as DNA, the CDR3 is TGTGCCAGCAGCTTATGGGACAGTTTTAGCTATGGCTACACCTTC.

This clone was counted only a few times. The chain employs TRBV19 and TRBJ2-6, with a weak D call TRBD1 (6 bases). Germline V lookup: CDR1 LNHDA, CDR2 SQIVND (reference sequence). CDR3 length equals 15 residues. Trimming shortened V by 5 bases and J by 0 bases, and 8 bases separated the two germline ends. The CDR3 DNA follows: TGTGCCAGTAGTTCGGACAGCTCTGGGGCCAACGTCCTGACTTTC. This translates into CASSSDSSGANVLTF.

This clone has just a few counts. V usage is TRBV11-2 and J usage is TRBJ1-1; TRBD1 matches at 9 bases. J gave up 2 bases and V 5 bases, and 6 bases lay outside the gene matches. This CDR3 comprises 15 residues. Germline CDR1 and CDR2: SGHAT and FQNNGV. This CDR3 is CASSPGQGYNTEAFF. CDR3 bases: TGTGCCAGCAGCCCGGGACAGGGCTACAACACTGAAGCTTTCTTT.

The chain is built from TRBV2 and TRBJ2-1, with 13 nucleotides matching TRBD2. The CDR3 runs to 19 residues. The V gene end was trimmed by 6 bases and the J gene end by 0 bases; junction bases not matched to a gene: 11. Looked up from germline, CDR1 is SNHLY and CDR2 is FYNNEI. The CDR3 sequence is CASSQSGLAGLSSYNEQFF. CDR3 sequence (DNA): TGTGCCAGCAGCCAATCGGGACTAGCGGGGCTCAGCTCCTACAATGAGCAGTTCTTC.

CDR3 DNA: TGTGCCAGCAGCGAGACCGGGACTACGCAGTTCTTC. Translated: CASSETGTTQFF. This chain uses TRBV7-2 with TRBJ2-1; 7 positions match TRBD2. This CDR3 region has 12 residues. CDR1 is SGHTA and CDR2 is FQGNSA in the germline V gene. Trimming took 5 bases from V and 12 from J; bases not matched to a gene: 7.

The rearrangement uses TRBV7-2 and TRBJ1-6, with 7 nucleotides matching TRBD1. The CDR3 runs 15 residues. The germline V gene encodes CDR1 SGHTA and CDR2 FQGNSA. The ends lost 7 bases at V and 3 bases at J; junction bases unmatched: 6. The CDR3 is CASMPGQRYNSPLHF. CDR3 sequence (DNA): TGTGCCAGCATGCCGGGACAGCGCTATAATTCACCCCTCCACTTT.

The chain employs TRBV27 and TRBJ2-7; 10 nucleotides line up with TRBD1. J gave up 1 base and V 6 bases, and 3 bases lay outside the gene matches. The CDR3 contains 14 residues. Germline CDR1 is MNHEY and CDR2 is SMNVEV (reference sequence). The CDR3 DNA reads as TGTGCCAGCAGGCCGGGACAGGGGTCCTACGAGCAGTACTTC. This translates into CASRPGQGSYEQYF.

The chain uses TRBV6-6 and TRBJ1-1; tentative D call: TRBD1 (6 bases). Trimming pared 7 bases from V and 1 base from J, leaving 16 bases between. This CDR3 comprises 15 residues. Looked up from germline, CDR1 is MNHNY and CDR2 is SVGAGI (reference sequence). The CDR3 here is CASTQAGTKNTEAFF. The CDR3 DNA follows: TGTGCCAGCACCCAAGCCGGGACAAAGAACACTGAAGCTTTCTTT.

This chain joins TRBV21-1 and TRBJ2-3; the table's D gene call, TRBD2, was not cross checked with the DNA. TRBV21-1 is tagged as a pseudogene. The CDR3 is 14 amino acids. CDR3 sequence reads: CAQHGRECSDTQYF. The DNA of the CDR3 is TGTGCCCAACATGGGCGGGAGTGCTCCGATACGCAGTATTTT.

This clone appeared a single time. The chain carries TRBV13 and TRBJ1-3; D is unclear. The CDR3 is 12 residues long. V gave up 1 base and J gave up 4 bases, with 2 bases separating them. The V gene's germline CDR1 is PRHDT and CDR2 FYEKMQ (reference sequence). The CDR3 loop is CASSLVGNTIYF. The CDR3 nucleotides are TGTGCCAGCAGCTTAGTAGGAAACACCATATATTTT.

The chain joins TRBV27 to TRBJ1-2; TRBD1 matches 7 bases. V was pared by 4 bases and J by 5 bases, with 4 bases of the junction left unmatched. This CDR3 is 13 amino acids long. Germline values: CDR1 MNHEY, CDR2 SMNVEV (reference sequence). The CDR3 region has the DNA TGTGCCAGCAGTTGGGGCAGGGGGTATGGCTACACCTTC. It is translated as CASSWGRGYGYTF.

V usage is TRBV14 and J usage is TRBJ2-7, with D perhaps TRBD2 (5 bases). Germline CDR1 reads SGHDN; CDR2 reads FVKESK. The CDR3 covers 15 residues. Trimming cost V 1 base and J 3 bases, with 13 bases left between them. CDR3 DNA: TGTGCCAGCAGCCAAGGGCGGGTGGGAATCTACGAGCAGTACTTC. Its protein is CASSQGRVGIYEQYF.